This TCR beta chain was recorded in a study of T cell responses to AZD1222 COVID-19 vaccine. Study conclusions and caveats: None of the repertoires were sampled until the peak T cell response had passed. Two AZD1222 doses significantly raised spike-specific TCR breadth and depth over controls.

Regarding this clone: The antigen is undetermined.

TCRdb's table, derived via immunoSEQ multiplex PCR, lists solely in-frame clones and lacks some. This table has roughly 130,000 clones, about 86% appearing once. Germline V CDR1 and CDR2: SGHRS, YFSETQ. Trimming shortened V by 4 bases and J by 1 base, and 10 bases separated the two germline ends. CDR3 size: 14 residues. This chain joins TRBV5-1 and TRBJ2-3; D remains ambiguous. The source was peripheral blood, collected on day 0 of AZD1222 vaccination. The clonotype was recovered from an adult in good health. CDR3 nucleotides: TGCGCCAGCAGCCTATACACGGGCACAGATACGCAGTATTTT. Protein: CASSLYTGTDTQYF.